Below, 15 T cell receptor beta chains from the same sample are listed, as sequenced in a study of cytomegalovirus exposure and HLA in healthy donors. The primer mix had 60 Vbeta and 13 Jbeta primers. Measured with immunoSEQ multiplex PCR; TCRdb has only the in-frame clones, and not every one. Of 240,000 or so clones in the sample, about four fifths were seen once. The material sequenced was PBMCs. The receptors shown here come from a middle-aged woman in good health and CMV-seropositive.

The CDR3 protein is CASNRQELNTEAFF. CDR3 sequence (DNA): TGCGCCAGCAATCGACAGGAATTGAACACTGAAGCTTTCTTT. The gene calls are TRBV10-1 and TRBJ1-1, with D maybe TRBD1 (6 bases). V was shortened by 7 bases and J by 0 bases, with 12 bases between the two germline ends. The length of the CDR3 is 14 residues. Germline V gene lookup returns CDR1 WNHNN and CDR2 SYGVQD (reference sequence).

The chain combines TRBV6-5 with TRBJ1-2, with TRBD1 identical over 10 bases. The CDR3 sequence is 13 residues long. The germline V gene has CDR1 MNHEY and CDR2 SVGAGI. V shed 8 bases, J shed 6 bases, and the junction held 6 bases outside the gene matches. The CDR3 DNA reads TGTGCCAGCGGGACAGGGGCGCAAGATGGCTACACCTTC. This gives the protein CASGTGAQDGYTF.

The rearrangement links TRBV2 to TRBJ1-5; 7 nucleotides match TRBD1. The length of the CDR3 is 14 residues. Germline V gene lookup returns CDR1 SNHLY and CDR2 FYNNEI. The V segment lost 4 bases and the J segment 8 bases; nucleotides outside the gene matches: 8. The CDR3 DNA reads as TGTGCCAGCAGTGGTCAGGGGGGCATTGAGCCCCAGCATTTT. Amino acid sequence: CASSGQGGIEPQHF.

This clone showed up just a few times. V and J are TRBV18 and TRBJ1-3, with D maybe TRBD1 (6 bases). V was cut by 2 bases and J by 4 bases, with 15 bases left in between. Germline V gives CDR1 KGHSH, CDR2 LQKENI. There are 16 residues in the CDR3. CDR3 sequence reads: CASSPRGAGDGNTIYF. As DNA, the CDR3 is TGTGCCAGCTCACCAAGAGGAGCAGGGGACGGAAACACCATATATTTT.

This clone has a single count. The V and J genes are TRBV27 and TRBJ2-5; D is undetermined. The DNA end lines up better with TRBJ2-7; the J call may be wrong. CDR3 length equals 13 residues. Looked up from germline, CDR1 is MNHEY and CDR2 is SMNVEV (reference sequence). CDR3 sequence reads: CASSYWSSYEQYF. The DNA for the CDR3 is TGTGCCAGCAGTTACTGGAGCTCCTACGAGCAGTACTTC.

V usage is TRBV25-1 and J usage is TRBJ2-3, with 8 bases fitting TRBD2. The V and J ends lost 1 base and 1 base, in that order; junction bases with no gene match: 7. Germline CDR1 and CDR2: MGHDK and SYGVNS. The CDR3 totals 17 residues. This CDR3 reads CASSELGSGGGTDTQYF. The CDR3 DNA reads as TGTGCCAGCAGTGAATTGGGGAGCGGGGGCGGCACAGATACGCAGTATTTT.

CDR3 region: CASSYGRAGYGYTF. The CDR3 DNA is TGTGCCAGCAGTTACGGCAGGGCAGGTTATGGCTACACCTTC. The chain recombines TRBV6-6 with TRBJ1-2, with D possibly TRBD1 on 5 matching bases. V was cut by 2 bases and J by 5 bases, with 12 bases left in between. Looked up from germline, CDR1 is MNHNY and CDR2 is SVGAGI (reference sequence). This CDR3 contains 14 residues.

This clone was counted once. CDR3 sequence: CASSSEYGGVTDTQYF. Written as DNA, the CDR3 is TGTGCCAGCAGCTCGGAATACGGCGGGGTGACAGATACGCAGTATTTT. The chain links TRBV5-4 to TRBJ2-3, with a possible D match to TRBD2 (6 bases). The germline V gene has CDR1 SGHNT and CDR2 YYREEE (reference sequence). The ends were cut back, 3 bases at V and 3 bases at J, with 17 bases in the middle. CDR3 length equals 16 residues. The complete variable domain, with remaining parts taken from reference TRBV5-4 and TRBJ2-3, reads ETGVTQSPTHLIKTRGQQVTLRCSSQSGHNTVSWYQQALGQGPQFIFQYYREEENGRGNFPPRFSGLQFPNYSSELNVNALELDDSALYLCASSSEYGGVTDTQYFGPGTRLTVL.

This clone was recorded once. The V and J genes are TRBV30 and TRBJ1-2; D call uncertain. The CDR3 sequence is 13 residues long. With 4 bases removed from V and 1 base from J, the gap between germline ends came to 10 bases. Germline V gives CDR1 GTSNPN, CDR2 SVGIG (reference sequence). The CDR3 DNA reads TGTGCCTGGAAGGGCGGGCATAACTATGGCTACACCTTC. Its protein product is CAWKGGHNYGYTF.

This chain connects TRBV5-5 to TRBJ2-3; a possible D gene is TRBD1 (7 bases). Germline V gene lookup returns CDR1 SGHKS and CDR2 YYEKEE (reference sequence). The CDR3 contains 17 residues. Trimming pared 3 bases from V and 0 bases from J, leaving 17 bases between. CDR3 DNA sequence: TGTGCCAGCAGCTGGAGGGACAGCCGACTTAGCACAGATACGCAGTATTTT. The encoded protein is CASSWRDSRLSTDTQYF.

J is TRBJ2-3 and V is TRBV7-2; possible D gene TRBD1, 6 bases. With 1 base removed from V and 5 bases from J, the gap between germline ends came to 7 bases. Per the germline V gene, CDR1 is SGHTA and CDR2 is FQGNSA. The CDR3 length is 13 residues. The CDR3 reads CASSLDRVDTQYF. For the CDR3, the DNA is TGTGCCAGCAGCTTAGACAGGGTAGATACGCAGTATTTT.

This clone was detected only a few times. The chain employs TRBV7-3 and TRBJ2-3; D remains unclear. The CDR3 totals 15 residues. Germline CDR1 SGHTA, CDR2 FQGTGA. The germline V and J ends were trimmed by 0 bases and 1 base, with 8 bases remaining between them. CDR3 in amino acids: CASSLTYSGTDTQYF. The CDR3 bases are TGTGCCAGCAGCTTAACGTACTCTGGCACAGATACGCAGTATTTT.

The V and J genes are TRBV11-3 and TRBJ2-7; 7 nucleotides align to TRBD1. Losses at the gene ends were 4 bases for V and 4 bases for J; bases not matched to a gene: 4. This CDR3 has 13 amino acids. The V gene's germline CDR1 is SGHNT and CDR2 YENEEA. CDR3 nucleotides: TGTGCCAGCAGCTCGACAGGGTTTTACGAGCAGTACTTC. Its translation is CASSSTGFYEQYF.

The rearrangement links TRBV10-3 to TRBJ2-5, with D maybe TRBD1 (7 bases). The J call may be wrong; the DNA end is better matched by TRBJ2-7. The V gene's germline CDR1 is ENHRY and CDR2 SYGVKD. This CDR3 has 14 amino acids. In DNA form, the CDR3 reads TGTGCCATCAACAGACAGGGAGGAACCAACGAGCAGTACTTC. Translated: CAINRQGGTNEQYF.

The chain uses TRBV19 and TRBJ2-2; 7 bases match TRBD1. V was pared by 3 bases and J by 2 bases, with 6 bases of the junction left unmatched. The germline V gene encodes CDR1 LNHDA and CDR2 SQIVND (reference sequence). The CDR3 sequence is 16 residues long. The CDR3, as DNA: TGTGCCAGTAGTATTAAAACAGGGGCTAACACCGGGGAGCTGTTTTTT. Its translation: CASSIKTGANTGELFF.